What follows are 13 T cell receptor beta chains derived from one specimen sequenced in a study of blood T cells in healthy people across ages. It was with a sample-barcoded 5' primer and a J-beta primer mix that a second PCR of about 6 to 12 cycles was run. MiXCR, run by TCRdb on the 5' RACE reads, gives a single entry per CDR3 protein. The sample consists of about 1.8 million distinct CDR3 sequences, 49% of them appearing once. What was sequenced was blood. Every receptor here comes from a woman in her 40s in good health.

This clonotype came up once. This chain links TRBV29-1 with TRBJ1-2; 7 positions agree with TRBD1. The CDR3 is 16 residues long. The junction had 14 bases not matched to a gene; V was cut back by 3 bases and J by 4 bases. Looked up from germline, CDR1 is SQVTM and CDR2 is ANQGSEA. CDR3 DNA: TGCAGCGTTGAGGAGTCGACAGGGTTAATGGGCTATGGCTACACCTTC. Its translation is CSVEESTGLMGYGYTF.

The chain carries TRBV6-5 and TRBJ2-5; tentative D call: TRBD1 (8 bases). Germline V CDR1 and CDR2: MNHEY, SVGAGI. This CDR3 region has 15 residues. The V end lost 4 bases, the J end lost 11 bases, and 23 bases lay between the germline ends. The CDR3 nucleotides are TGTGCCAGCAGTTTCAGGGGGCGGGGGAGGGGTGAGCAGTACTTC. Translated, it gives CASSFRGRGRGEQYF.

This clonotype appeared a few times. CDR3 nucleotides: TGTGCCATCTCCGGGACTAGGAACATCAATGAGCAGTTCTTC. It translates to CAISGTRNINEQFF. The rearrangement uses TRBV10-3 and TRBJ2-1, with 8 positions matching TRBD2. Germline V gene data show CDR1 as ENHRY and CDR2 as SYGVKD. V trimming: 8 bases; J trimming: 6 bases; junction bases outside the gene matches: 9. This CDR3 comprises 14 residues.

To note about this clonotype: One end of the junction fails to match germline, which may point to a read error. The CDR3 region is CASSRGTEASYNERYF. CDR3 bases: TGTGCCAGCAGCCGCGGGACAGAAGCTTCCTACAATGAGCGGTACTTC. The V call is TRBV6-5, the J call TRBJ2-1; possible D gene TRBD1, 7 bases. CDR3 length: 16 residues. Germline V gives CDR1 MNHEY, CDR2 SVGAGI.

The rearrangement uses TRBV6-1 and TRBJ2-5, with 7 nucleotides matching TRBD2. J gave up 5 bases and V 2 bases, and 8 bases lay outside the gene matches. The CDR3 runs 15 residues. Germline V CDR1 and CDR2: MNHNS, SASEGT. The DNA of the CDR3 is TGTGCCAGCAGTGAATATTGGGGGGGGAAGGAGACCCAGTACTTC. It translates to CASSEYWGGKETQYF.

The rearrangement uses TRBV5-5 and TRBJ1-2; possible D gene TRBD1, 6 bases. The germline V gene encodes CDR1 SGHKS and CDR2 YYEKEE (reference sequence). The CDR3 is 13 residues long. Trimming stripped 1 base from V and 8 bases from J, with 12 bases between. The CDR3, as DNA: TGTGCCAGCAGCTTGTACGGGGGCGACGGCTACACCTTC. Residues: CASSLYGGDGYTF. The full variable domain, completed using reference TRBV5-5 and TRBJ1-2, is DAGVTQSPTHLIKTRGQQVTLRCSPISGHKSVSWYQQVLGQGPQFIFQYYEKEERGRGNFPDRFSARQFPNYSSELNVNALLLGDSALYLCASSLYGGDGYTFGSGTRLTVV.

The J gene is TRBJ2-1, the V gene TRBV7-9; no clear D gene. V was clipped by 5 bases and J by 3 bases, with 11 bases between them. The CDR3 sequence is 14 residues long. Germline values: CDR1 SEHNR, CDR2 FQNEAQ (reference sequence). CDR3 sequence (DNA): TGTGCCAGCAGCGAGCTTGTAATCTACAATGAGCAGTTCTTC. It codes for CASSELVIYNEQFF.

This clonotype appeared a single time. The chain's CDR3 is CASSFRLAGGSTDTQYF. The CDR3, as DNA: TGCGCCAGCAGCTTCCGACTAGCGGGGGGGAGCACAGATACGCAGTATTTT. The V call is TRBV5-1, the J call TRBJ2-3; 14 bases fit TRBD2. The CDR3 runs 17 residues. Germline CDR1 is SGHRS and CDR2 is YFSETQ. The V and J ends lost 2 bases and 0 bases, in that order; junction bases with no gene match: 2. The whole variable domain, filled in from reference TRBV5-1 and TRBJ2-3, reads KAGVTQTPRYLIKTRGQQVTLSCSPISGHRSVSWYQQTPGQGLQFLFEYFSETQRNKGNFPGRFSGRQFSNSRSEMNVSTLELGDSALYLCASSFRLAGGSTDTQYFGPGTRLTVL.

This clonotype was seen a handful of times. The chain uses TRBV29-1 and TRBJ2-6; weak D call: TRBD2 (5 bases). The V and J ends lost 7 bases and 3 bases respectively, with 13 bases between them. The germline gives CDR1 SQVTM, CDR2 ANQGSEA. The CDR3 totals 14 residues. In DNA form, the CDR3 reads TGCAGCGCGGGATCGGGAATTGGGGCCAACGTCCTGACTTTC. Translated, it gives CSAGSGIGANVLTF.

This chain links TRBV29-1 with TRBJ2-3; D is unclear. Germline CDR1 and CDR2: SQVTM and ANQGSEA. This CDR3 has 10 residues. V was pared by 6 bases and J by 4 bases, with 5 bases between. In DNA form, the CDR3 reads TGCAGCGTAAACTCAGATACGCAGTATTTT. This encodes CSVNSDTQYF.

J is TRBJ2-3 and V is TRBV27; D perhaps matches TRBD1 (5 bases). Germline V lookup: CDR1 MNHEY, CDR2 SMNVEV (reference sequence). V gave up 7 bases and J gave up 1 base, with 9 bases separating them. This CDR3 region has 13 residues. This chain's CDR3 is CASKVTGTDTQYF. In nucleotides, the CDR3 is TGTGCCAGCAAGGTGACAGGCACAGATACGCAGTATTTT.

The chain links TRBV20-1 to TRBJ2-1, with 9 bases lining up with TRBD1. This CDR3 is 13 amino acids long. The V gene's germline CDR1 is DFQATT and CDR2 SNEGSKA (reference sequence). With V trimmed by 3 bases and J by 9 bases, 6 bases remained unmatched. The CDR3 bases are TGCAGTGCTAGGGATACAGGGGGCGCTGAGCAGTTCTTC. It is translated as CSARDTGGAEQFF.

This clonotype has only a few counts. The chain employs TRBV20-1 and TRBJ2-7; 8 bases align to TRBD1. The germline gives CDR1 DFQATT, CDR2 SNEGSKA (reference sequence). This CDR3 has 11 residues. V lost 6 bases, J lost 6 bases, and 4 bases stayed unmatched. The CDR3 spells CSASTGVEQYF. In DNA form, the CDR3 reads TGCAGTGCATCGACAGGGGTCGAGCAGTACTTC.